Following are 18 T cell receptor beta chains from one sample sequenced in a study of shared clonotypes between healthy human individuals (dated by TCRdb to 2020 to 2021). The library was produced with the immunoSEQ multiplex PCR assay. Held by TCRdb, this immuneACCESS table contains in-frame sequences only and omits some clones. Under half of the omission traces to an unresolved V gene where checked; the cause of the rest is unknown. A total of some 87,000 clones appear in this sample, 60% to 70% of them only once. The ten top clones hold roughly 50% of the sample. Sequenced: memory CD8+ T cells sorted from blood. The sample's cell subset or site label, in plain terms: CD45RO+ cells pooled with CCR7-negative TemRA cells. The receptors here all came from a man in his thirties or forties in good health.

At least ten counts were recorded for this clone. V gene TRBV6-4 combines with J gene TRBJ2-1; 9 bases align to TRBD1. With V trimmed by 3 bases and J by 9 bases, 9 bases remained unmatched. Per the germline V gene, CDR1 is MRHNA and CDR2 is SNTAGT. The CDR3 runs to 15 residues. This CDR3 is CASSETGGSVGEQFF. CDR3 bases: TGTGCCAGCAGTGAGACAGGGGGGTCTGTTGGTGAGCAGTTCTTC.

The CDR3 DNA reads TGTGCCAGCAGCTTACCAATCTTTAGCGGGAGGCGGAATGAGCAGTTCTTC. Encoded protein: CASSLPIFSGRRNEQFF. The rearrangement links TRBV7-2 to TRBJ2-1, with 10 bases that match TRBD2. V shed 2 bases and J 7 bases; nucleotides not matched to a gene: 11. This CDR3 spans 17 amino acids. The germline V gene has CDR1 SGHTA and CDR2 FQGNSA.

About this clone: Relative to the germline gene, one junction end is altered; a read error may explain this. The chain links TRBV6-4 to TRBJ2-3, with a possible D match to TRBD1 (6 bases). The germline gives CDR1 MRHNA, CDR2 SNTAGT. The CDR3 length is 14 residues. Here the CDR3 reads CASSYSDSADTQYF. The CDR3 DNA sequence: TGTGCCAGCAGTTACTCGGACAGCGCAGATACGCAGTATTTT.

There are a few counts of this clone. CDR3 residues: CTSSQAKGGEMGPLPAAYNYGYTF. The DNA for the CDR3 is TGCACCAGCAGCCAAGCTAAAGGGGGTGAAATGGGGCCCCTACCTGCGGCATATAACTATGGCTACACCTTC. The chain recombines TRBV1 with TRBJ1-2; TRBD1 reflects the table's D call only, with no check against the DNA. TRBV1 represents a pseudogene. The CDR3 runs 24 residues.

The CDR3 nucleotides are TGTGCCAGCAGTTTATCGGGACAGGGTACTGAAGCTTTCTTT. Its translation is CASSLSGQGTEAFF. The V call is TRBV28, the J call TRBJ1-1; 9 bases line up with TRBD1. The trim removed 1 base at V and 5 bases at J, leaving 2 bases unmatched. The CDR3 is made up of 14 amino acids. The germline gives CDR1 MDHEN, CDR2 SYDVKM.

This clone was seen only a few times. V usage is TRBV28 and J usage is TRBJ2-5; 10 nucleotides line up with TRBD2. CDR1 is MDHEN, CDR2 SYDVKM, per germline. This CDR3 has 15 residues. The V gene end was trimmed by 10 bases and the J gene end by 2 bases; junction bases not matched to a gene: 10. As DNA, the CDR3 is TGTGCCATCCAGCGGGAGGGCTCCCCTCAAGAGACCCAGTACTTC. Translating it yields CAIQREGSPQETQYF.

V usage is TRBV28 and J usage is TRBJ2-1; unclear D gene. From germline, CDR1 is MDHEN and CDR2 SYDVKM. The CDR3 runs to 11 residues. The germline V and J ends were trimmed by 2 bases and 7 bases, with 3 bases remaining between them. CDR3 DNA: TGTGCCAGCAGTTTACGGAATGAGCAGTTCTTC. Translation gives CASSLRNEQFF.

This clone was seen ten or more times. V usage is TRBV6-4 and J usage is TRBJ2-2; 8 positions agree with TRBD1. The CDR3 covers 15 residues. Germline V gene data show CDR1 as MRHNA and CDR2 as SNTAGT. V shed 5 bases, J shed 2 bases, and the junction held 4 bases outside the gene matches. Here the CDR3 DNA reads TGTGCCAGCAGTCCCGGACAGGGTAACACCGGGGAGCTGTTTTTT. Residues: CASSPGQGNTGELFF.

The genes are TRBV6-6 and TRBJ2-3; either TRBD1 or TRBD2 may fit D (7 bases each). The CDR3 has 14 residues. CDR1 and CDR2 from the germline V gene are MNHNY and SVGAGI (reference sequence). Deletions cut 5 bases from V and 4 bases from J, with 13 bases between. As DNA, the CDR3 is TGTGCCAGCAGTCGACAGGGAGGGTCAGATACGCAGTATTTT. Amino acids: CASSRQGGSDTQYF.

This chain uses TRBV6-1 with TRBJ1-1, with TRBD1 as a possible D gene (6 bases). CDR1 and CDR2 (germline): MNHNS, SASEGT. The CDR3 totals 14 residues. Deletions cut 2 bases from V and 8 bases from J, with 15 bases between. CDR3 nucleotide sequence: TGTGCCAGCAGTGAATTCTCGGGGGGCATAGAAGCTTTCTTT. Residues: CASSEFSGGIEAFF.

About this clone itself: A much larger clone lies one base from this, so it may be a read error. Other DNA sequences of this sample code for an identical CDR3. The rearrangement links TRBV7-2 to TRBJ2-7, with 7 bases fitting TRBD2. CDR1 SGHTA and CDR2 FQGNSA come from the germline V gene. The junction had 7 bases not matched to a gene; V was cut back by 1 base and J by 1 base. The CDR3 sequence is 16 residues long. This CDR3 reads CASSLGLAGGSYEQYF. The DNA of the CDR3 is TGTGCCAGCAGCTTAGGACTAGCAGGAGGGTCCTACGAGCAGTACTTC.

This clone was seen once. CDR3 protein: CASSPRQGASGNTIYF. CDR3 nucleotides: TGTGCCAGCAGCCCTCGACAGGGGGCGAGCGGAAACACCATATATTTT. This chain joins TRBV7-9 and TRBJ1-3, with TRBD1 matching over 10 bases. Losses at the gene ends were 5 bases for V and 4 bases for J; bases not matched to a gene: 8. The CDR3 is 16 residues long. The germline gives CDR1 SEHNR, CDR2 FQNEAQ (reference sequence).

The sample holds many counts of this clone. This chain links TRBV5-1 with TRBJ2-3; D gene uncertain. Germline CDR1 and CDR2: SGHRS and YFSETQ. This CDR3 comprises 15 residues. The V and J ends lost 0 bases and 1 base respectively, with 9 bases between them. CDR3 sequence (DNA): TGCGCCAGCAGCTTGGGGGAACGTGGCACAGATACGCAGTATTTT. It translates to CASSLGERGTDTQYF.

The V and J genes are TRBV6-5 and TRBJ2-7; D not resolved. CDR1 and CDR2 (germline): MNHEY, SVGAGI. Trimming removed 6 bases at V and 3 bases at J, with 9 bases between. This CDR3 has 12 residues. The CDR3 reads CASSSNSYEQYF. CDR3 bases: TGTGCCAGCAGCTCCAACAGCTACGAGCAGTACTTC.

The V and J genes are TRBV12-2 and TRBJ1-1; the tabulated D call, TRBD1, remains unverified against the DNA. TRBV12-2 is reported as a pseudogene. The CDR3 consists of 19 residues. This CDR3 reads CASRLDRARQGTSNTEAFF. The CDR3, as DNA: TGTGCAAGTCGCTTAGACCGAGCGAGACAGGGGACTTCGAACACTGAAGCTTTCTTT.

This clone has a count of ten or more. CDR3 coding DNA: TGCGCCAGCAGCCAAGAAGGTAGCGGGACCTACAATGAGCAGTTCTTC. It is translated as CASSQEGSGTYNEQFF. The rearrangement uses TRBV4-3 and TRBJ2-1; 8 nucleotides line up with TRBD2. The junction had 3 bases not matched to a gene; V was cut back by 0 bases and J by 2 bases. CDR1 and CDR2 (germline): LGHNA, YSLEER. The CDR3 spans 16 residues.

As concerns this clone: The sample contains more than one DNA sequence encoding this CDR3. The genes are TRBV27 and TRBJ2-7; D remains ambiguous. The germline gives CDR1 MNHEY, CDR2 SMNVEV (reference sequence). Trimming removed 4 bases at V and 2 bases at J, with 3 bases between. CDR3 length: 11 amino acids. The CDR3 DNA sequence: TGTGCCAGCAGTTCCCCCTACGAGCAGTACTTC. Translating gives CASSSPYEQYF.

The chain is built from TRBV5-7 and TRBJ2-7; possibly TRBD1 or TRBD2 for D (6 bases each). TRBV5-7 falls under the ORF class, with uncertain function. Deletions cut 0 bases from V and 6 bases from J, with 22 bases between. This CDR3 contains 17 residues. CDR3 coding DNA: TGTGCCAGCAGCTTGGTTGTGCAGGGGACTTGGGAATTCGAGCAGTACTTC. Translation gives CASSLVVQGTWEFEQYF.